This T cell receptor (beta chain) was profiled in a study of shared clonotypes between healthy human individuals (dated by TCRdb to 2018 to 2021). For the wider study: The cohort included a few men and a couple of women between 18 and 49 years of age. Different laboratories and diverse techniques were used to prepare libraries and sequence TCR repertoires, to increase sequencing depth and limit assay-specific biases. Blood TCR repertoires of about 5 healthy adults were deeply sequenced to estimate repertoire size and the extent of clonotype sharing between individuals. Per donor, leukapheresis produced somewhere between about 0.8 and 9 billion PBMCs. For each donor, three plates each were used for CD4 naive and CD4 memory, two plates were used for CD8 naive, and one plate was used for CD8 memory. What the authors observed across the whole study: Compared with non-shared clonotypes, clonotypes shared by all four sorted-subset donors had higher generation probabilities. Estimated clonotype richness was generally larger for naive than for memory subsets. The small number of donors limited the genetic and exposure-history diversity represented. Based on pairwise subsampling, the degree of clonotype sharing among donors was expected to be affected by sequencing depth. Sampling was restricted to blood, and TCR repertoires in tissues likely differ from the TCR repertoires found in blood. Across a handful of donors, about 4.5% of naive CD4, roughly 3.4% of naive CD8, 2.3% of memory CD4, and under 0.45% of memory CD8 clonotypes were shared. Rarefaction of sorted-subset datasets indicated incomplete sequencing despite the large sequencing depth.

The donors were healthy, HIV-negative adults with no recently reported acute infections or vaccinations. Every donor was a Caucasian adult residing in Nashville, Tennessee, USA. CD8 memory samples combined magnetically selected CD45RO+ cells with CCR7-negative CD45RA+ effector memory (TemRA) cells. After blood collection by leukapheresis, PBMCs were isolated using Ficoll-Histopaque density gradient centrifugation and then cryopreserved in the vapor phase of liquid nitrogen. Purity and quantity of every magnetically sorted T cell population were checked by analytical flow cytometry. From each sorted fraction, genomic DNA was isolated and quantified by UV absorbance on a Nanodrop 2000c. Using the deep immunoSEQ assay, TCR CDR3 regions were amplified from genomic DNA by multiplex PCR. For each cell subset, the extracted genomic DNA was distributed evenly across all wells of several immunoSEQ 96-well plates, and each plate served as one replicate. Each replicate PCR for sorted subsets received about 0.2 ug genomic DNA, equal to some 32,000 T cell genomes. Purified libraries were quantified with a Qubit 3.0 fluorometer, sized on a Bioanalyzer 2100, and re-quantified with the KAPA Library Quantification kit. A separate single-read 150-cycle Illumina NextSeq 550 flow cell was used to sequence each immunoSEQ 96-well plate. Concerning the study's data processing: Because only junctional sequences without quality scores were contained in the immunoSEQ output, filtering matching that applied to full-length reads could not be performed. To assign V/J genes and CDR3, sequences were annotated against IMGT germline references using PyIR, a Python wrapper for IgBLAST v1.9. Any read was removed if the V/J assignment was weak (E-value above 1e-6), the CDR3 was missing, or the read contained stop codons, out-of-frame junctions, or ambiguous translated residues. V3J clonotypes were defined as sequences sharing the same inferred V gene, J gene, and CDR3 amino acid sequence. The percentage overlap between two repertoires was calculated by dividing the number of shared unique clonotypes by the size of the smaller repertoire. Repertoire richness was assessed with RTK rarefaction, the Chao1 estimator, and Recon v2.1 estimates of unobserved clonotypes. Generation probabilities were computed with OLGA for all TCRbeta clonotypes obtained by the gDNA method from a few donors. The clones in this table, taken by TCRdb from immuneACCESS, are in-frame only. Not every clone is retained; where verified, under half of the shortfall comes from an unresolved V gene, and the cause of the rest is unknown. That table gives V, J and clone size, and the DNA gave D and trimming. In all, the sample holds some 120,000 clones, and 55% to 70% of those were seen once. The leading ten clones occupy roughly 24% of the sample.

With regard to this clone: It has no known antigen specificity. Nothing much larger sits one base from this clone, and base qualities are not available.

The CDR3 starts with the cysteine, ends with the phenylalanine, and has 14 residues. Only the CDR3 portion is preserved as DNA: 42 bases, with reading frame beginning at the first base. The germline V gene yields MNHNS for CDR1 and SASEGT for CDR2. Trimming at the junction amounts to 8 bases on V and 3 bases on J, and the germline ends lie 13 bases apart. This clonotype was sampled from a woman in her 30s in good health. Material: memory CD8+ T cells sorted from blood. The cell subset or site label, as the study defines it: CD45RO+ cells pooled with CCR7-negative TemRA cells. The chain employs TRBV6-1 and TRBJ2-2; 5 matching bases give a weak D call of TRBD1. The DNA sequence is given as TGTGCCAGCTGCAGGGTCGGTGACACCGGGGAGCTGTTTTTT. Translated, it reads CASCRVGDTGELFF.